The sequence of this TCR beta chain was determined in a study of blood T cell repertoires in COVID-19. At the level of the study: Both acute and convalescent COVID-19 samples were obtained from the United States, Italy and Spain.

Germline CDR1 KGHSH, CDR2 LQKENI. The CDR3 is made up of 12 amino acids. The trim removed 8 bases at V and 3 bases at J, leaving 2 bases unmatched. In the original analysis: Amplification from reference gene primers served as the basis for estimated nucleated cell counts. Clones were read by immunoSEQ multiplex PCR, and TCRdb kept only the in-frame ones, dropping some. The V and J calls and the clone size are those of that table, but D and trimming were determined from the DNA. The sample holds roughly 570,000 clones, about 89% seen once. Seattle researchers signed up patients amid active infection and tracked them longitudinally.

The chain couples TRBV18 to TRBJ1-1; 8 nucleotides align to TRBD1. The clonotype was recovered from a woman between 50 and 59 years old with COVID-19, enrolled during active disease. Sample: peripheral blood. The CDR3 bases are TGTGCCAGCCAGACAGGGGACACTGAAGCTTTCTTT. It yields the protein CASQTGDTEAFF. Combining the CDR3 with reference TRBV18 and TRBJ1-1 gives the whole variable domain NAGVMQNPRHLVRRRGQEARLRCSPMKGHSHVYWYRQLPEEGLKFMVYLQKENIIDESGMPKERFSAEFPKEGPSILRIQQVVRGDSAAYFCASQTGDTEAFFGQGTRLTVV.